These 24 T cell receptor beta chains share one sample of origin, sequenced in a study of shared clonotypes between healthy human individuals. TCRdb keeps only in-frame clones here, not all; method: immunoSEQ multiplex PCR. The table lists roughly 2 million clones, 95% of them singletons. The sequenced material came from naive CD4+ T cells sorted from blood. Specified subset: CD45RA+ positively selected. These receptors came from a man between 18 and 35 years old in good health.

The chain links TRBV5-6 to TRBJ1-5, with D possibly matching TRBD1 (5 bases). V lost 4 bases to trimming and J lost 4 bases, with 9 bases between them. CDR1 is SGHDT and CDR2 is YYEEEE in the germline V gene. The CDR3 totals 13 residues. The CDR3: CASSRDGNQPQHF. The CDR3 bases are TGTGCCAGCAGCCGGGACGGTAATCAGCCCCAGCATTTT.

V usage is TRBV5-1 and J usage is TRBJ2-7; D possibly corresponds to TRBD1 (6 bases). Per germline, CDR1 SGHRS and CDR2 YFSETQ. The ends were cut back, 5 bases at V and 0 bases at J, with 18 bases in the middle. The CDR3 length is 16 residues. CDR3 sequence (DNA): TGCGCCAGCAGGGACGCCAGCTGGACAGCCTCCTACGAGCAGTACTTC. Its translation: CASRDASWTASYEQYF.

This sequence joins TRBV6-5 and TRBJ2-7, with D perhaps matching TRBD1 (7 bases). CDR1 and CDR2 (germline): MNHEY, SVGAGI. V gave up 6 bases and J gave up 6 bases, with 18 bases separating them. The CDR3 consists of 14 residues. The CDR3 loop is CASRRQGGGVEQYF. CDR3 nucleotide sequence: TGTGCCAGCAGAAGACAGGGTGGAGGGGTCGAGCAGTACTTC.

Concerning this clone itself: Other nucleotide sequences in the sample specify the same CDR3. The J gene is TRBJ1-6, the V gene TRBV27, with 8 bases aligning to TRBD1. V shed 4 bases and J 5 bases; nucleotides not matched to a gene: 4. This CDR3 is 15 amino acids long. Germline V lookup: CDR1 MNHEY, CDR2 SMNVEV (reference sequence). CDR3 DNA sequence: TGTGCCAGCAGTTCTGGACAGGGTCATAATTCACCCCTCCACTTT. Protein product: CASSSGQGHNSPLHF.

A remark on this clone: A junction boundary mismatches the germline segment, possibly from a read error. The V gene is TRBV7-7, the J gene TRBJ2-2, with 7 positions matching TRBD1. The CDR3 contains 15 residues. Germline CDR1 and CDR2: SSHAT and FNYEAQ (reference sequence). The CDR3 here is CASSRQGINTGELFF. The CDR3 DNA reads TGTGCTAGCAGCCGACAGGGCATCAACACCGGGGAGCTGTTTTTT.

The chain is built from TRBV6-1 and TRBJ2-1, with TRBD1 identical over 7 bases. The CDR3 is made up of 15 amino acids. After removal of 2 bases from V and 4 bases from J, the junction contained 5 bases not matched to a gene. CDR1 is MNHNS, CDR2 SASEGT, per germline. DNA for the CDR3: TGTGCCAGCAGTGAACTGGGGGACAGTTACAATGAGCAGTTCTTC. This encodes CASSELGDSYNEQFF.

The DNA of the CDR3 is TGTGCCAGCAGCTTCGGAACGGGCGCCTACGAGCAGTACTTC. Translated, it gives CASSFGTGAYEQYF. The chain is built from TRBV9 and TRBJ2-7, with D uncertain. The germline CDR1 and CDR2 sequences are SGDLS and YYNGEE. The CDR3 has 14 residues. The germline V and J ends were trimmed by 4 bases and 2 bases, with 13 bases remaining between them.

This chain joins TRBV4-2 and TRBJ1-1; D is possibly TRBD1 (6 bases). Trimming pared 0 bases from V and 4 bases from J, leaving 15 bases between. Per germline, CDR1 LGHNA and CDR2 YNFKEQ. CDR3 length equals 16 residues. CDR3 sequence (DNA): TGTGCCAGCAGCCAAGATTACGAGAGGGGGAGCACTGAAGCTTTCTTT. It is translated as CASSQDYERGSTEAFF.

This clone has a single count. CDR3 loop: CASSHKKGYEQYF. The DNA for the CDR3 is TGTGCCAGCTCCCATAAGAAGGGCTACGAGCAGTACTTC. The chain is built from TRBV18 and TRBJ2-7; no clear D gene. Germline CDR1 reads KGHSH; CDR2 reads LQKENI. The V end was cut by 6 bases, the J end by 3 bases, with 12 bases between. The CDR3 covers 13 residues.

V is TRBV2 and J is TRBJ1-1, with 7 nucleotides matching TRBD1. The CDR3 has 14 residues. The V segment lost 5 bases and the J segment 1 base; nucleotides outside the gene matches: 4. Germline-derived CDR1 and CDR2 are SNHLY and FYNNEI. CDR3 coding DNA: TGTGCCAGCAGTCTGACAGGGTCGAACACTGAAGCTTTCTTT. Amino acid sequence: CASSLTGSNTEAFF.

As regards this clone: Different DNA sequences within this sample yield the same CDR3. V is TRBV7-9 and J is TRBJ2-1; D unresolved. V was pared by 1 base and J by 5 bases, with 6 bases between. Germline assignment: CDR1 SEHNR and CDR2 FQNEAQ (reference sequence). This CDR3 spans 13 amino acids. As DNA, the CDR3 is TGTGCCAGCAGCTTAGTCCCGAACAATGAGCAGTTCTTC. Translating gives CASSLVPNNEQFF.

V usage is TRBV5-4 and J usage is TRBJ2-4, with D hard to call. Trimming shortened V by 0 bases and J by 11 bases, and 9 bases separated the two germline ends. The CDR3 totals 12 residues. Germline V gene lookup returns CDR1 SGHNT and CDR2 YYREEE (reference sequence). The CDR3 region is CASSLDGLFQYF. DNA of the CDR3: TGTGCCAGCAGCTTGGATGGGCTTTTTCAGTACTTC.

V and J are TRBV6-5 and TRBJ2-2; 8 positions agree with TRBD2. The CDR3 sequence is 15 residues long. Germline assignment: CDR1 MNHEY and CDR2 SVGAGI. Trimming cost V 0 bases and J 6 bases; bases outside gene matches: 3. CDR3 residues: CASSYSGGGAGELFF. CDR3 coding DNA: TGTGCCAGCAGTTACTCCGGGGGGGGCGCCGGGGAGCTGTTTTTT.

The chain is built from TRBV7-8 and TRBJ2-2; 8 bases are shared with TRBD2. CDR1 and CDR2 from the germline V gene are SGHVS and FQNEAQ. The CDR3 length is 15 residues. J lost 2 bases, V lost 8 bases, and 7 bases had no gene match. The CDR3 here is CASAGGRKNTGELFF. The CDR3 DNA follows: TGTGCCAGCGCGGGCGGGAGGAAAAACACCGGGGAGCTGTTTTTT. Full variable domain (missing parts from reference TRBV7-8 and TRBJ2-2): GAGVSQSPRYKVAKRGQDVALRCDPISGHVSLFWYQQALGQGPEFLTYFQNEAQLDKSGLPSDRFFAERPEGSVSTLKIQRTQQEDSAVYLCASAGGRKNTGELFFGEGSRLTVL.

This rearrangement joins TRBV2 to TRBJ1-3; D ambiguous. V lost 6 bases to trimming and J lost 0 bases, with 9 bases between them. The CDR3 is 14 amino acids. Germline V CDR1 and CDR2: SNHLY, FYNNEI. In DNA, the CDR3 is TGTGCCAGCAGAGAGGGCAACTCTGGAAACACCATATATTTT. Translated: CASREGNSGNTIYF.

The CDR3 region has the DNA TGTGCCAGCAGCTCTCGAGACGAGCAGTACTTC. This encodes CASSSRDEQYF. The V call is TRBV13, the J call TRBJ2-7; D remains unclear. V lost 4 bases to trimming and J lost 5 bases, with 6 bases between them. The CDR3 is made up of 11 amino acids. CDR1 is PRHDT, CDR2 FYEKMQ, per germline (reference sequence).

CDR3 nucleotide sequence: TGCGCCAGCAGCCAAGATGGGTTAAAAGGGTGGTATGGCTACACCTTC. Translating it yields CASSQDGLKGWYGYTF. The chain uses TRBV4-1 and TRBJ1-2; D gene unclear. Germline-derived CDR1 and CDR2 are MGHRA and YSYEKL. CDR3 length: 16 amino acids. Deletions cut 0 bases from V and 5 bases from J, with 16 bases between.

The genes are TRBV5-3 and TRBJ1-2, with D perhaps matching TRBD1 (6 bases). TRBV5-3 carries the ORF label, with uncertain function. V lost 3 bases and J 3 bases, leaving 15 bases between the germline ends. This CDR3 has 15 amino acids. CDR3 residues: CARSSGTRNHYGYTF. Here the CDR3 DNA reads TGTGCCAGAAGCTCCGGGACAAGAAATCACTATGGCTACACCTTC.

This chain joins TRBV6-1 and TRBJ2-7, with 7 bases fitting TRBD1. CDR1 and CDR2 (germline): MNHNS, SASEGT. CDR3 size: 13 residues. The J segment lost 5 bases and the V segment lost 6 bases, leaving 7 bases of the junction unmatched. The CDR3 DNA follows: TGTGCCAGCAGCACAAGGGGGCAGGACGAGCAGTACTTC. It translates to CASSTRGQDEQYF.

CDR3 bases: TGCGCCAGCAGCTTGGGGCCTAGGGCAGAAGAGACCCAGTACTTC. Its protein is CASSLGPRAEETQYF. This chain uses TRBV5-1 with TRBJ2-5; no firm D call. This CDR3 has 15 residues. The V end lost 0 bases, the J end lost 3 bases, and 12 bases lay between the germline ends. CDR1 is SGHRS and CDR2 is YFSETQ in the germline V gene. Looking up the rest from reference TRBV5-1 and TRBJ2-5 gives the full variable domain: KAGVTQTPRYLIKTRGQQVTLSCSPISGHRSVSWYQQTPGQGLQFLFEYFSETQRNKGNFPGRFSGRQFSNSRSEMNVSTLELGDSALYLCASSLGPRAEETQYFGPGTRLLVL.

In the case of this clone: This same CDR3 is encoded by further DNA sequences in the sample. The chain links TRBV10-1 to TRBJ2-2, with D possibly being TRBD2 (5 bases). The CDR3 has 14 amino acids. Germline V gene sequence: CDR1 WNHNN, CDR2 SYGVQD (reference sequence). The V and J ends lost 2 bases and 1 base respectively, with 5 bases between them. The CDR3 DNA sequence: TGCGCCAGCAGTGAGGAGGGGAACACCGGGGAGCTGTTTTTT. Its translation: CASSEEGNTGELFF.

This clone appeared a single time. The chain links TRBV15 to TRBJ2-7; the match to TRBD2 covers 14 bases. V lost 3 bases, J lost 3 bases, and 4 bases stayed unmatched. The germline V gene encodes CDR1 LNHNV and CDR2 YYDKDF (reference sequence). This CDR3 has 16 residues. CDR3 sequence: CATSRKGLAGVYEQYF. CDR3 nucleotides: TGTGCCACCAGCAGGAAGGGACTAGCGGGAGTCTACGAGCAGTACTTC.

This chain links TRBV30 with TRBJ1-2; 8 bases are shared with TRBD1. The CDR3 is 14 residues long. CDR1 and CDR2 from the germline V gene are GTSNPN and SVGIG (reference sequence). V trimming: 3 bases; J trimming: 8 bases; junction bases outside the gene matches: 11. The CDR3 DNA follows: TGTGCCTGGAGGCCCCTGGACAGGGAGGGGGGCTACACCTTC. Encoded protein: CAWRPLDREGGYTF.

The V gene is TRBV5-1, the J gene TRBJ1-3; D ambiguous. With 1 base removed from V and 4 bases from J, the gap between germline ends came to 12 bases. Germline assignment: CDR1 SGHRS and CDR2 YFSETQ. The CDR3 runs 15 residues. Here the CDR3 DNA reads TGCGCCAGCAGCTTGAATTTATTACACGGAAACACCATATATTTT. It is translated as CASSLNLLHGNTIYF.